Reported below is one TCR beta chain. Its antigen is not known. MiXCR, run by TCRdb on the 5' RACE reads, gives a single entry per CDR3 protein. In the table there are some 350,000 distinct CDR3 sequences, roughly 15% of which are singletons. V shed 6 bases and J 9 bases; nucleotides not matched to a gene: 9. From germline, CDR1 is MNHNY and CDR2 SVGAGI (reference sequence). The CDR3 is 13 amino acids. The record originates from a study of CD8 T cells in ankylosing spondylitis. Notes on the study in general: For ankylosing spondylitis blood, a TCR beta motif of under 10 highly homologous variants appeared characteristic.

The source is a male donor with ankylosing spondylitis or in good health (not recorded which). The V and J genes are TRBV6-6 and TRBJ1-2, with 8 bases lining up with TRBD1. Sample: blood, either unsorted or a sorted T cell fraction (not recorded which). CDR3 coding DNA: TGTGCCAGCAGCGCGACAGGGGTGTTGAGCTACACCTTC. Its protein is CASSATGVLSYTF.